Below, one T cell receptor (beta chain) is given with its context. Its specificity is unknown. This specimen belongs to a study of identical twins. Study observations and caveats: These conclusions were based on statistical analysis (cross-sectional, not following the same donors).

With 2 bases removed from V and 5 bases from J, the gap between germline ends came to 17 bases. Germline V gene lookup returns CDR1 MNHEY and CDR2 SVGAGI. The CDR3 consists of 16 residues. In TCRdb, the 5' RACE reads were re-called with MiXCR into one record per CDR3 protein. The sample contains some 730,000 distinct CDR3 sequences, about 20% of which appear only once. These data also formed part of another study, on T cells expressing NK-cell markers. That study adds: Beta-chain profiling covered CD3+CD56+NKG2C+, CD3+CD56+NKG2C- and CD3+CD56-NKG2C+ sorted subsets. Sorting of alpha-beta TCR T cells alone was achieved in several experiments with an anti-gamma-delta TCR antibody. A range of about 1.0-7.0% of CD8+ T cells consisted of dominant NKG2C+ clonotypes in about six donors.

Source material: PBMCs. This TCR was sampled from a woman under 30 in good health. V and J are TRBV6-5 and TRBJ2-3, with D perhaps assigned TRBD1 or TRBD2 (6 bases each). The chain's CDR3 is CASSYATRGVRDTQYF. The CDR3 coding sequence is TGTGCCAGCAGTTACGCGACAAGGGGGGTCCGAGATACGCAGTATTTT.